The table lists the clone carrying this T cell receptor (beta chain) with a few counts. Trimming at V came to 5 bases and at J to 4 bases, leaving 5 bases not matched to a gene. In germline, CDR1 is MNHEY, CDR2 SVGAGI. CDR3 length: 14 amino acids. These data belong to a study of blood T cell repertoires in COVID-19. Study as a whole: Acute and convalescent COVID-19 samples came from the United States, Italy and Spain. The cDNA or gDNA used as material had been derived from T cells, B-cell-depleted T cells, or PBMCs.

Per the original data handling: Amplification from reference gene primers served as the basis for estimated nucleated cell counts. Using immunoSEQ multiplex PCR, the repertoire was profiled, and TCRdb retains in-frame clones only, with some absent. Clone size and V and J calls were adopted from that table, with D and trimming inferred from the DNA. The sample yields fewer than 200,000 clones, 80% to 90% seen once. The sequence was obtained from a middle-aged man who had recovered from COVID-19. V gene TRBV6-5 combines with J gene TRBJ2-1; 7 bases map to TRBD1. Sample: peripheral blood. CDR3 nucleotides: TGTGCCAGCAGTCGGTTACAGGGGTACAATGAGCAGTTCTTC. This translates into CASSRLQGYNEQFF.